This T cell receptor beta chain was sequenced during a study of shared clonotypes between healthy human individuals. Points from the study as a whole: The study's rarefaction showed incomplete sorted-subset sequencing despite large depth. The authors expected sequencing depth to affect clonotype sharing among donors. There were few donors, and this limited the genetic and exposure-history diversity represented.

Comments on this clone: Its antigen is not identified.

The CDR3 is 14 amino acids. Germline V CDR1 and CDR2: MNHEY, SMNVEV (reference sequence). A deep-level run was used for the assay. Some clones are missing from TCRdb's copy, which holds only in-frame ones; the method was immunoSEQ multiplex PCR. Here the sample spans hundreds of thousands of clones, roughly 96% being singletons. Positive CCR7 selection of CD45RO-negative cells yielded the naive CD8 cells, and terminally differentiated effector memory CD45RA+ cells were excluded. V usage is TRBV27 and J usage is TRBJ2-5, with D possibly being TRBD1 or TRBD2 (6 bases each). The J call may be in error: the DNA end matches TRBJ2-7 better. This receptor was taken from a young woman in good health. The sequencing input was naive CD8+ T cells sorted from blood. The CDR3 coding sequence is TGTGCCAGCAGTTTGGTAGGGGGGATTAACGAGCAGTACTTC. This gives the protein CASSLVGGINEQYF.